This TCR beta chain is from a study of cytomegalovirus exposure and HLA in healthy donors. Notes on the study in general: Most TCR sequences were rare, but some public TCRs occurred in many donors. It was found in a later analysis that first-cohort TCR clusters tended to co-occur in the 90 to 150 validation repertoires. A classifier reportedly called cytomegalovirus status with high sensitivity and specificity.

From germline, CDR1 is SQVTM and CDR2 ANQGSEA. J was trimmed by 0 bases and V by 5 bases; bases with no gene match: 3. There are 14 residues in the CDR3. Using immunoSEQ multiplex PCR, the repertoire was profiled, and TCRdb retains in-frame clones only, with some absent. The profile shows around 190,000 clones, more than 75% of them singletons. The donors were members of the approximately 120-subject validation cohort (separate from the roughly 700-subject first cohort). As to this clone: Its specificity is not known.

This clonotype was obtained from a woman aged 18 to 35 in good health and CMV-seronegative. The sample was PBMCs. V is TRBV29-1 and J is TRBJ1-3; 8 positions match TRBD1. The CDR3 sequence is CSVTQGASGNTIYF. For the CDR3, the DNA is TGCAGCGTTACCCAGGGGGCCTCTGGAAACACCATATATTTT.